Listed here are 28 T cell receptor beta chains from one sample, sequenced in a study of T cell clonality in common variable immunodeficiency. Sequencing used immunoSEQ multiplex PCR; TCRdb keeps in-frame clones, though not all of them. This repertoire holds about 42,000 clones, and none appear only once. Input material: peripheral blood mononuclear cells. All receptors come from a person aged 18 to 70 in good health.

This clone was seen at least ten times. The CDR3 end is not reached by the read, which stops 3 residues before it; the germline J gene fills it in. This sequence joins TRBV20-1 and TRBJ2-3; TRBD2 matches 13 bases. With V trimmed by 3 bases and J by 4 bases, 7 bases remained unmatched. Per germline, CDR1 DFQATT and CDR2 SNEGSKA (reference sequence). The CDR3 is made up of 16 amino acids. CDR3 sequence: CSASIGTSGMSDTQYF. The CDR3 DNA, read in part, is TGCAGTGCTAGTATTGGGACTAGCGGGATGTCAGATACG.

This clone was found many times. CDR3 DNA (partial): TGTGCCAGCATCAACAGGGGGGACAGTGAAAAA. Residues: CASINRGDSEK. In full, the CDR3 reads CASINRGDSEKLFF. The chain uses TRBV6-2 or TRBV6-3 and TRBJ1-4, with 8 nucleotides matching TRBD1. The read falls 3 residues short of the CDR3 end, and the missing part is taken from the germline J gene. The CDR3 sequence is 14 residues long. Looked up from germline, CDR1 is MNHEY and CDR2 is SVGEGT. The ends lost 7 bases at V and 7 bases at J; junction bases unmatched: 8.

As regards this clone: The read finishes 3 residues shy of the CDR3 end, and the germline J gene is used to complete it. The chain carries TRBV29-1 and TRBJ2-7; D is possibly TRBD2 (6 bases). Germline loops: CDR1 SQVTM, CDR2 ANQGSEA. The length of the CDR3 is 13 residues. The V gene lost 6 bases and the J gene lost 5 bases, with 17 bases spanning the gap. The CDR3 reads CSVLGGPGNEQYF. The DNA read from the CDR3 is TGCAGCGTGCTGGGGGGACCCGGTAACGAG.

On this clone: One base away lies a much larger clone, so this may be a sequencing read error. Other DNA variants within this sample encode the same CDR3. This chain's CDR3 is CSALAGLQETQYF. The covered CDR3 bases are TGCAGTGCTTTAGCGGGCCTCCAGGAGACC. The V call is TRBV20-1, the J call TRBJ2-5; 7 bases match TRBD2. The read halts 3 residues ahead of the CDR3 end, with the missing end drawn from the germline J gene. This CDR3 is built from 13 residues. Germline CDR1 DFQATT, CDR2 SNEGSKA (reference sequence). With 5 bases clipped from V and 5 bases from J, the junction kept 8 bases outside the gene matches.

This clone was observed many times. The read is 3 residues too short to cover the CDR3 end, so that end is filled in from the germline J gene. The J gene is TRBJ2-7, the V gene TRBV20-1; possible D gene TRBD2, 6 bases. Germline V gene data show CDR1 as DFQATT and CDR2 as SNEGSKA (reference sequence). The CDR3 has 14 amino acids. V dropped 2 bases and J dropped 2 bases, with 13 bases sitting between them. The CDR3 reads CSARSPWGAYEQYF. The covered CDR3 bases are TGCAGTGCTAGATCCCCTTGGGGGGCCTACGAG.

The sample holds many counts of this clone. Read coverage stops 3 residues before the CDR3 terminus; the germline J gene supplies the remainder. The gene calls are TRBV20-1 and TRBJ2-1, with a weak D call TRBD1 (6 bases). Germline values: CDR1 DFQATT, CDR2 SNEGSKA (reference sequence). This CDR3 has 15 amino acids. The V end was cut by 6 bases, the J end by 3 bases, with 18 bases between. This CDR3 is CSAKNRERNYNEQFF. CDR3 bases read: TGCAGTGCCAAGAACAGGGAAAGGAACTACAATGAG.

This clone was seen ten or more times. The read ends 3 residues early relative to the CDR3; the germline J gene fills the gap. The rearrangement uses TRBV6-2 or TRBV6-3 and TRBJ2-1; D gene uncertain. CDR3 length: 11 residues. Germline V gene data show CDR1 as MNHEY and CDR2 as SVGEGT. V dropped 2 bases and J dropped 8 bases, with 4 bases sitting between them. The part of the CDR3 DNA that was read is TGTGCCAGCAGTTACAGGGATGAG. Translating it yields CASSYRDE. The whole CDR3 is CASSYRDEQFF.

This clone was observed at least ten times. The DNA ends 3 residues before the CDR3 does, and the rest of the CDR3 is filled in from the germline J gene. V usage is TRBV20-1 and J usage is TRBJ2-5; D remains ambiguous. This CDR3 spans 13 amino acids. CDR1 and CDR2 (germline): DFQATT, SNEGSKA (reference sequence). V was pared by 7 bases and J by 5 bases, with 17 bases between. The DNA read from the CDR3 is TGCAGTGTGTCTAAGTCAAGATGGGAGACC. Its protein is CSVSKSRWET. The CDR3 in full is CSVSKSRWETQYF.

This clone was seen ten or more times. With the read ending 3 residues before the CDR3 end, the germline J gene is used to fill in that end. The chain recombines TRBV19 with TRBJ1-6; D is unresolved. This CDR3 spans 14 amino acids. V was pared by 4 bases and J by 3 bases, with 7 bases between. Per the germline V gene, CDR1 is LNHDA and CDR2 is SQIVND (reference sequence). CDR3 DNA, as far as it was read: TGTGCCAGTAGTACTGGCAGCTATAATTCACCC. It encodes CASSTGSYNSP. The CDR3 in its entirety is CASSTGSYNSPLHF.

In its sample, this clone was seen many times. CDR3 residues: CASSSLAGGGYEQYF. The CDR3 DNA, read in part, is TGTGCCAGCAGCTCCCTAGCGGGAGGGGGCTACGAG. The genes are TRBV7-8 and TRBJ2-7, with 12 positions matching TRBD2. The read terminates 3 residues before the CDR3 end, so the remaining end is supplied by the germline J gene. In germline, CDR1 is SGHVS, CDR2 FQNEAQ. The CDR3 extends over 15 amino acids. V trimming: 4 bases; J trimming: 3 bases; junction bases outside the gene matches: 4.

This clone was counted at least ten times. The CDR3 goes on 3 residues after the read ends, and that part is filled in from the germline J gene. This chain joins TRBV30 and TRBJ2-1; TRBD2 matches 9 bases. The CDR3 is 14 amino acids. The germline gives CDR1 GTSNPN, CDR2 SVGIG (reference sequence). With V trimmed by 7 bases and J by 2 bases, 6 bases remained unmatched. The sequenced part of the CDR3 DNA is TGTGCCTCAGGGGCGGGGGGGGCCTACAATGAG. Encoded protein: CASGAGGAYNE. The whole CDR3 sequence is CASGAGGAYNEQFF.

This clone was seen ten or more times. Coverage ceases 3 residues before the CDR3 finishes, and the germline J gene fills in the end. The chain joins TRBV2 to TRBJ2-3; D gene uncertain. The CDR3 is made up of 15 amino acids. Germline-derived CDR1 and CDR2 are SNHLY and FYNNEI. V was trimmed by 4 bases and J by 2 bases, leaving 13 bases between them. The sequenced part of the CDR3 DNA is TGTGCCAGCAGTGGCGGCCCACTCCCCACAGATACG. This codes for CASSGGPLPTDT. The whole CDR3 is CASSGGPLPTDTQYF. Based on the CDR3 plus reference TRBV2 and TRBJ2-3, the full variable domain is EPEVTQTPSHQVTQMGQEVILRCVPISNHLYFYWYRQILGQKVEFLVSFYNNEISEKSEIFDDQFSVERPDGSNFTLKIRSTKLEDSAMYFCASSGGPLPTDTQYFGPGTRLTVL.

This clone was counted many times. The CDR3 sequence: CASSQAWSGDNYGYTF. The sequenced CDR3 bases are TGCGCCAGCAGCCAAGCTTGGTCAGGAGATAACTATGGC. This sequence joins TRBV4-1 and TRBJ1-2; D is ambiguous. Coverage ceases 3 residues before the CDR3 finishes, and the germline J gene fills in the end. V lost 1 base to trimming and J lost 1 base, with 13 bases between them. CDR1 MGHRA and CDR2 YSYEKL come from the germline V gene. This CDR3 is 16 amino acids long.

This clone was detected ten times or more. The read stops 3 residues short of the end of the CDR3; the missing end is completed from the germline J gene. The chain links TRBV12-3 or TRBV12-4 to TRBJ2-1; 7 bases match TRBD1. V dropped 6 bases and J dropped 6; count of bases not matched to a gene: 11. The CDR3 has 15 residues. CDR3 DNA (partial): TGTGCCAGCAGCCAACAACCCGGGACAGTCAATGAG. This encodes CASSQQPGTVNE. In full, the CDR3 is CASSQQPGTVNEQFF.

This clone was detected many times. The CDR3 end lies 3 residues beyond the end of the read and is filled in from the germline J gene. The gene calls are TRBV4-2 and TRBJ1-5; D gene uncertain. The V gene lost 4 bases and the J gene lost 1 base, with 8 bases spanning the gap. Germline V CDR1 and CDR2: LGHNA, YNFKEQ. The CDR3 contains 14 residues. Incomplete CDR3 DNA: TGTGCCAGCAGCCCTCGTGGCAGCAATCAGCCC. It is translated as CASSPRGSNQP. The CDR3 reads in full as CASSPRGSNQPQHF.

This clone has at least ten counts. The CDR3 end is not reached by the read, which stops 3 residues before it; the germline J gene fills it in. This sequence joins TRBV19 and TRBJ2-6; D gene uncertain. The CDR3 is 14 residues long. V was pared by 4 bases and J by 2 bases, with 6 bases between. Germline assignment: CDR1 LNHDA and CDR2 SQIVND (reference sequence). The CDR3 bases that were read are TGTGCCAGTAGTAGCAGGACTGGGGCCAACGTC. The encoded protein is CASSSRTGANV. From start to end, the CDR3 is CASSSRTGANVLTF.

This clone was recorded a few times. The read ends 3 residues early relative to the CDR3; the germline J gene fills the gap. Other DNA sequences in the sample encode the same CDR3. The chain links TRBV6-1 to TRBJ1-3, with 7 bases fitting TRBD1. This CDR3 region has 17 residues. Per the germline V gene, CDR1 is MNHNS and CDR2 is SASEGT. V was clipped by 0 bases and J by 2 bases; unmatched bases: 7. CDR3 bases read: TGTGCCAGCAGTGAAGCGGGCAGGGGGAGGGCTGGAAACACC. This sequence encodes CASSEAGRGRAGNT. The entire CDR3 sequence reads CASSEAGRGRAGNTIYF.

This clone was counted only a few times. Read sequence stops 3 residues before the CDR3 end, and the germline J gene provides the missing end. This rearrangement joins TRBV19 to TRBJ1-2, with TRBD1 as a possible D gene (6 bases). From germline, CDR1 is LNHDA and CDR2 SQIVND (reference sequence). The CDR3 has 12 amino acids. The CDR3 reads CASSMGGRDYTF. The part of the CDR3 DNA that was read is TGTGCCAGTAGTATGGGGGGGCGGGAC.

At least ten counts were recorded for this clone. The read halts 3 residues ahead of the CDR3 end, with the missing end drawn from the germline J gene. V gene TRBV6-1 combines with J gene TRBJ2-2; D may be TRBD1 (6 bases). CDR1 and CDR2 (germline): MNHNS, SASEGT. There are 14 residues in the CDR3. Between the trimmed V and J ends, which lost 3 bases and 3 bases, there was a span of 8 bases. The part of the CDR3 DNA that was read is TGTGCCAGCAGTGAGTACAGGGACACCGGGGAG. This gives the protein CASSEYRDTGE. The entire CDR3 protein is CASSEYRDTGELFF.

On this clone itself: The sequence runs out 3 residues before the end of the CDR3; the remainder is reconstructed from the germline J gene. This sequence joins TRBV19 and TRBJ2-5; 11 bases line up with TRBD2. V lost 1 base to trimming and J lost 2 bases; unmatched junction nucleotides: 9. The CDR3 consists of 18 residues. CDR1 is LNHDA and CDR2 is SQIVND in the germline V gene (reference sequence). CDR3 residues: CASSIGSIRLAGQETQYF. The CDR3 DNA, read in part, is TGTGCCAGTAGTATAGGCTCGATTCGACTAGCGGGGCAAGAGACC.

This clone was seen repeatedly, ten times or more. The sequenced CDR3 bases are TGCGCCAGCAGCTCACGAAGCGGGACCTCAAGCGAG. Protein: CASSSRSGTSSE. The whole CDR3 region reads CASSSRSGTSSEQYF. The chain combines TRBV5-1 with TRBJ2-7, with 7 nucleotides matching TRBD2. The read gets to within 3 residues of the CDR3 end, and the germline J gene fills in the rest. This CDR3 comprises 15 residues. The germline V gene has CDR1 SGHRS and CDR2 YFSETQ. With V trimmed by 3 bases and J by 6 bases, 12 bases remained unmatched.

This clone was detected ten times or more. The CDR3 goes on 3 residues after the read ends, and that part is filled in from the germline J gene. This chain uses TRBV10-3 with TRBJ2-3; no definite D call. Germline V gene lookup returns CDR1 ENHRY and CDR2 SYGVKD. The CDR3 is 17 residues long. V lost 0 bases, J lost 0 bases, and 13 bases lay in between. The CDR3 here is CAISESYSGRSTDTQYF. Partial CDR3 DNA: TGTGCCATCAGTGAGTCGTATTCGGGTCGAAGCACAGATACG.

This clone was observed a handful of times. The CDR3 end falls 3 residues outside the read, so it is completed with the germline J gene. The rearrangement joins TRBV13 to TRBJ2-5, with TRBD1 as a possible D gene (6 bases). Trimming stripped 5 bases from V and 2 bases from J, with 21 bases between. This CDR3 is 17 amino acids long. CDR1 is PRHDT, CDR2 FYEKMQ, per germline (reference sequence). This CDR3 is CASSDGTAVGGQETQYF. CDR3 DNA, as far as it was read: TGTGCCAGCAGCGACGGGACGGCGGTAGGGGGTCAAGAGACC.

This clone showed up many times. The read finishes 3 residues shy of the CDR3 end, and the germline J gene is used to complete it. This chain links TRBV5-6 with TRBJ1-6, with a weak D call TRBD1 (5 bases). The CDR3 is 12 amino acids. Germline V CDR1 and CDR2: SGHDT, YYEEEE. The sequenced part of the CDR3 DNA is TGTGCCAGCAGCTTTCTTCTAGGGGCC. Protein product: CASSFLLGA. The whole CDR3 protein reads CASSFLLGALHF. The full variable domain, rest sourced from reference TRBV5-6 and TRBJ1-6, is DAGVTQSPTHLIKTRGQQVTLRCSPKSGHDTVSWYQQALGQGPQFIFQYYEEEERQRGNFPDRFSGHQFPNYSSELNVNALLLGDSALYLCASSFLLGALHFGNGTRLTVT.

In this sample, this clone turned up a few times. The missing CDR3 end, 3 residues past where the read stops, is filled in from the germline J gene. The J gene is TRBJ1-2, the V gene TRBV5-1; 7 nucleotides line up with TRBD1. CDR1 and CDR2 from the germline V gene are SGHRS and YFSETQ. V shed 4 bases and J 3 bases; nucleotides not matched to a gene: 6. The CDR3 is made up of 14 amino acids. The covered CDR3 bases are TGCGCCAGCAGCCCAGGACAGGATTACTATGGC. This sequence encodes CASSPGQDYYG. Given in full, the CDR3 is CASSPGQDYYGYTF.

In this sample, this clone turned up many times. Sequencing ends 3 residues short of the CDR3 end; the germline J gene provides the rest. This sequence joins TRBV4-2 and TRBJ2-1; 15 bases are shared with TRBD2. Germline V CDR1 and CDR2: LGHNA, YNFKEQ. V shed 3 bases, J shed 4 bases, and the junction held 13 bases outside the gene matches. The CDR3 totals 20 residues. Partial CDR3 DNA: TGTGCCAGCAGCCAGTCCCCTGGACTAGCGGGAGGGCCTAGGTACAATGAG. This sequence encodes CASSQSPGLAGGPRYNE. The complete CDR3 sequence is CASSQSPGLAGGPRYNEQFF.

This clone was recorded at least ten times. Read sequence stops 3 residues before the CDR3 end, and the germline J gene provides the missing end. The chain carries TRBV20-1 and TRBJ1-4, with 9 bases matching TRBD1. Per the germline V gene, CDR1 is DFQATT and CDR2 is SNEGSKA (reference sequence). This CDR3 contains 15 residues. The part of the CDR3 DNA that was read is TGCAGTGCTAGAACTACAGGGGGCGGGCTTGGGAAA. Translated, it gives CSARTTGGGLGK. In full, the CDR3 is CSARTTGGGLGKLFF.

This clone was counted at least ten times. The read is 3 residues too short to cover the CDR3 end, so that end is filled in from the germline J gene. The chain is built from TRBV20-1 and TRBJ1-5; D ambiguous. Trimming shortened V by 3 bases and J by 0 bases, and 6 bases separated the two germline ends. There are 13 residues in the CDR3. The germline CDR1 and CDR2 sequences are DFQATT and SNEGSKA (reference sequence). CDR3 sequence reads: CSASLASNQPQHF. The part of the CDR3 DNA that was read is TGCAGTGCTAGCTTGGCTAGCAATCAGCCC.